The T cell receptor (beta chain) under discussion was sequenced for a study of cytomegalovirus exposure and HLA in healthy donors. Vbeta (60) and Jbeta (13) primers were used in the PCR. Profiled with immunoSEQ multiplex PCR; TCRdb holds only in-frame clones, not every one. This table holds 85,000 to 90,000 clones. The germline V gene has CDR1 SEHNR and CDR2 FQNEAQ (reference sequence). Trimming stripped 4 bases from V and 1 base from J, with 10 bases between. The CDR3 consists of 15 residues. What was sequenced was PBMCs. This TCR came from a man aged 45-60 years in good health and CMV-seropositive. The V call is TRBV7-9, the J call TRBJ2-2; D perhaps matches TRBD1 (6 bases). For the CDR3, the DNA is TGTGCCAGCAGCTCCCGGACAGAGAACACCGGGGAGCTGTTTTTT. Amino acids: CASSSRTENTGELFF.